The 26 T cell receptor beta chains reported below all come from one sample, sequenced in a study of blood T cell repertoires in COVID-19. Here immunoSEQ multiplex PCR was the method, and the copy in TCRdb shows in-frame clones only, minus some. Among about 37,000 clones listed, roughly 90% were seen once. The specimen sequenced was peripheral blood. The source of these receptors is a man aged 60 to 75 with active COVID-19.

V is TRBV10-2 and J is TRBJ1-4; TRBD1 agrees at 10 bases. Germline V CDR1 and CDR2: WSHSY, SAAADI. This CDR3 has 13 residues. With 8 bases clipped from V and 8 bases from J, the junction kept 5 bases outside the gene matches. The CDR3 DNA reads as TGCGCCAGCTCCGGACAGGGGGACGAAAAACTGTTTTTT. As protein: CASSGQGDEKLFF.

The gene calls are TRBV7-2 and TRBJ1-2; weak D call: TRBD1 (5 bases). The CDR3 totals 15 residues. Germline lookup yields CDR1 SGHTA and CDR2 FQGNSA. Trimming left V 1 base short and J 4 bases short, with 13 bases between. The CDR3 sequence is CASSLVPGQAYGYTF. The CDR3 DNA sequence: TGTGCCAGCAGCTTAGTTCCAGGGCAGGCCTATGGCTACACCTTC.

This chain joins TRBV27 and TRBJ2-1; no reliable D call. This CDR3 spans 13 amino acids. The V gene's germline CDR1 is MNHEY and CDR2 SMNVEV (reference sequence). The V end lost 5 bases, the J end lost 0 bases, and 5 bases lay between the germline ends. CDR3 sequence (DNA): TGTGCCAGCAGTATGAGCTCCTACAATGAGCAGTTCTTC. Protein product: CASSMSSYNEQFF.

There are a few counts of this clone. The chain recombines TRBV10-1 with TRBJ2-7; D perhaps matches TRBD1 (6 bases). This CDR3 spans 15 amino acids. CDR1 WNHNN and CDR2 SYGVQD come from the germline V gene (reference sequence). The germline V and J ends were trimmed by 1 base and 2 bases, with 12 bases remaining between them. CDR3 sequence (DNA): TGCGCCAGCAGTGAGTTTGATGGGGGCCCCTACGAGCAGTACTTC. This encodes CASSEFDGGPYEQYF.

V and J are TRBV5-8 and TRBJ2-5; 11 nucleotides agree with TRBD1. The CDR3 covers 14 residues. V was clipped by 4 bases and J by 5 bases; unmatched bases: 4. Germline values: CDR1 SGHTS, CDR2 YDEGEE. CDR3 sequence (DNA): TGTGCCAGCAGCCGGGACAGGGGGATGGAGACCCAGTACTTC. Translating gives CASSRDRGMETQYF.

J is TRBJ1-1 and V is TRBV6-5; 8 bases fit TRBD1. Germline V CDR1 and CDR2: MNHEY, SVGAGI. With V trimmed by 1 base and J by 5 bases, 9 bases remained unmatched. The CDR3 has 16 residues. Written as DNA, the CDR3 is TGTGCCAGCAGTTACTTCCCCAGGGGGCTGGGGACTGAAGCTTTCTTT. This gives the protein CASSYFPRGLGTEAFF.

The J gene is TRBJ2-7, the V gene TRBV23-1; D is perhaps TRBD1 (6 bases). TRBV23-1 carries the ORF label, with uncertain function. The V and J ends lost 4 bases and 2 bases respectively, with 12 bases between them. The CDR3 extends over 14 amino acids. CDR3 sequence: CASSPYRDTYEQYF. The CDR3, as DNA: TGCGCCAGCAGTCCATACCGGGACACCTACGAGCAGTACTTC.

This clone has a handful of counts. V usage is TRBV6-2 or TRBV6-3 and J usage is TRBJ2-5, with 7 bases aligning to TRBD2. There are 15 residues in the CDR3. In germline, CDR1 is MNHEY, CDR2 SVGEGT. The J segment lost 4 bases and the V segment lost 4 bases, leaving 9 bases of the junction unmatched. Here the CDR3 reads CASSSTTGGSETQYF. The CDR3 bases are TGTGCCAGCAGTTCAACGACGGGAGGCTCAGAGACCCAGTACTTC.

V usage is TRBV27 and J usage is TRBJ2-3, with 8 bases identical to TRBD2. This CDR3 contains 15 residues. V dropped 4 bases and J dropped 7; count of bases not matched to a gene: 10. The V gene's germline CDR1 is MNHEY and CDR2 SMNVEV (reference sequence). CDR3 sequence reads: CASSSTTGSGNTQYF. In DNA, the CDR3 is TGTGCCAGCAGTTCGACGACGGGTAGCGGGAATACGCAGTATTTT.

The chain combines TRBV6-5 with TRBJ2-1; 10 bases line up with TRBD2. The germline gives CDR1 MNHEY, CDR2 SVGAGI. This CDR3 contains 15 residues. V was clipped by 7 bases and J by 5 bases; unmatched bases: 8. The CDR3 DNA is TGTGCCAGCAACTTTCTAGCGGGAGTGAACAATGAGCAGTTCTTC. It is translated as CASNFLAGVNNEQFF.

The genes are TRBV5-6 and TRBJ2-1, with 9 bases matching TRBD2. V shed 0 bases, J shed 4 bases, and the junction held 2 bases outside the gene matches. Germline values: CDR1 SGHDT, CDR2 YYEEEE. The length of the CDR3 is 15 residues. For the CDR3, the DNA is TGTGCCAGCAGCTTGGCTCTAGCGGGGTACAATGAGCAGTTCTTC. The encoded protein is CASSLALAGYNEQFF.

V is TRBV30 and J is TRBJ2-7; 8 bases are a match to TRBD1. In germline, CDR1 is GTSNPN, CDR2 SVGIG (reference sequence). The V gene end was trimmed by 3 bases and the J gene end by 3 bases; junction bases not matched to a gene: 7. This CDR3 region has 14 residues. The chain's CDR3 is CAWRGYRGNYEQYF. CDR3 DNA sequence: TGTGCCTGGAGGGGGTACAGGGGGAACTACGAGCAGTACTTC.

The chain has TRBV28 and TRBJ2-3; 9 positions match TRBD2. There are 17 residues in the CDR3. Germline V gene sequence: CDR1 MDHEN, CDR2 SYDVKM. The V and J ends lost 8 bases and 6 bases, in that order; junction bases with no gene match: 18. The CDR3 DNA sequence: TGTGCCAGCTGCTCCCCCGGGGCGGGAGGGCCGAGGGATACGCAGTATTTT. As protein: CASCSPGAGGPRDTQYF.

J is TRBJ2-1 and V is TRBV2; no firm D call. Trimming took 3 bases from V and 9 from J, leaving 6 bases between them. This CDR3 is 11 amino acids long. Germline CDR1 and CDR2: SNHLY and FYNNEI. The CDR3 here is CASSDLGEQFF. The CDR3 DNA sequence: TGTGCCAGCAGTGATCTAGGTGAGCAGTTCTTC.

The rearrangement links TRBV6-6 to TRBJ2-3; TRBD2 aligns across 11 bases. The CDR3 runs 19 residues. With V trimmed by 5 bases and J by 0 bases, 13 bases remained unmatched. Germline CDR1 reads MNHNY; CDR2 reads SVGAGI (reference sequence). CDR3 coding DNA: TGTGCCAGCAGTCGGTTTAGGCTAGCGGGAGGCCTTAGCACAGATACGCAGTATTTT. This encodes CASSRFRLAGGLSTDTQYF.

The chain links TRBV6-1 to TRBJ2-3; tentative D call: TRBD2 (6 bases). The germline V gene has CDR1 MNHNS and CDR2 SASEGT. This CDR3 region has 15 residues. The V and J ends lost 0 bases and 8 bases respectively, with 15 bases between them. Here the CDR3 DNA reads TGTGCCAGCAGTGAAGCGCTTCTAGCGACGATTACGCAGTATTTT. This translates into CASSEALLATITQYF.

The chain carries TRBV9 and TRBJ2-3; TRBD2 might be the D (6 bases). V lost 6 bases and J lost 0, with 11 bases in between. Germline-derived CDR1 and CDR2 are SGDLS and YYNGEE. This CDR3 is built from 14 residues. The CDR3 is CASTSATSTDTQYF. The CDR3 DNA reads TGTGCCAGCACTAGCGCTACTAGCACAGATACGCAGTATTTT.

The rearrangement joins TRBV28 to TRBJ2-3; no definite D call. Trimming took 3 bases from V and 0 from J, leaving 13 bases between them. The CDR3 length is 16 residues. The germline V gene has CDR1 MDHEN and CDR2 SYDVKM. The DNA for the CDR3 is TGTGCCAGCAGTTTTAAACTGCCGATTAGCACAGATACGCAGTATTTT. It translates to CASSFKLPISTDTQYF.

The chain links TRBV13 to TRBJ1-2; tentative D call: TRBD1 (6 bases). V shed 4 bases and J shed 5 bases, with 11 bases lying between them. Looked up from germline, CDR1 is PRHDT and CDR2 is FYEKMQ (reference sequence). This CDR3 spans 13 amino acids. This CDR3 reads CASSSGTLYGYTF. CDR3 coding DNA: TGTGCCAGCAGCTCCGGGACACTATATGGCTACACCTTC.

The rearrangement uses TRBV5-1 and TRBJ2-5; the D gene is possibly TRBD1 (6 bases). The germline V gene encodes CDR1 SGHRS and CDR2 YFSETQ. Trimming removed 0 bases at V and 13 bases at J, with 19 bases between. The CDR3 is 14 residues long. The CDR3 DNA reads TGCGCCAGCAGCTTGGCATTACAGGGCCTGTCTCGGTACTTC. This codes for CASSLALQGLSRYF.

This chain connects TRBV11-2 to TRBJ2-7; D not resolved. The CDR3 is 11 residues long. CDR1 and CDR2 from the germline V gene are SGHAT and FQNNGV. Trimming took off 5 bases at V and 4 bases at J, with 6 bases between the two ends. In nucleotides, the CDR3 is TGTGCCAGCAGCCCTTTATACGAGCAGTACTTC. It translates to CASSPLYEQYF.

V and J are TRBV7-3 and TRBJ2-1; D perhaps matches TRBD1 (6 bases). Trimming took off 2 bases at V and 7 bases at J, with 6 bases between the two ends. The CDR3 sequence is 12 residues long. Germline values: CDR1 SGHTA, CDR2 FQGTGA. The CDR3 nucleotides read TGTGCCAGCAGCTTACAGGGGAATGAGCAGTTCTTC. Residues: CASSLQGNEQFF.

The chain recombines TRBV23-1 with TRBJ1-5; no definite D call. TRBV23-1 is annotated as an ORF whose role is uncertain. V was shortened by 4 bases and J by 3 bases, with 10 bases between the two germline ends. The CDR3 is 14 amino acids. The CDR3 region has the DNA TGCGCCAGCAGTCCATGCGGGCCCAATCAGCCCCAGCATTTT. Its translation is CASSPCGPNQPQHF.

This clone was seen a handful of times. The gene calls are TRBV19 and TRBJ2-1; the match to TRBD2 covers 15 bases. The CDR3 sequence is 15 residues long. Germline V lookup: CDR1 LNHDA, CDR2 SQIVND (reference sequence). V was clipped by 6 bases and J by 7 bases; unmatched bases: 4. CDR3 in DNA: TGTGCCAGTAGAACCGGGACTAGCGGGGGGAATGAGCAGTTCTTC. Translation: CASRTGTSGGNEQFF.

V and J are TRBV24-1 and TRBJ1-2; D remains ambiguous. V lost 3 bases and J lost 6, with 7 bases in between. CDR3 length equals 12 residues. Germline CDR1 and CDR2: KGHDR and SFDVKD. CDR3 DNA sequence: TGTGCCACCAGTGATCTAGGCAATGGCTACACCTTC. It encodes CATSDLGNGYTF.

The chain has TRBV30 and TRBJ2-7; possibly TRBD1 for D (7 bases). The CDR3 consists of 13 residues. Looked up from germline, CDR1 is GTSNPN and CDR2 is SVGIG (reference sequence). Trimming cost V 2 bases and J 9 bases, with 17 bases left between them. CDR3 bases: TGTGCCTGGAGTTCGGCAGGGGGGTCGGGGCAGTACTTC. Protein: CAWSSAGGSGQYF. The variable domain in full, completed from reference TRBV30 and TRBJ2-7, reads SQTIHQWPATLVQPVGSPLSLECTVEGTSNPNLYWYRQAAGRGLQLLFYSVGIGQISSEVPQNLSASRPQDRQFILSSKKLLLSDSGFYLCAWSSAGGSGQYFGPGTRLTVT.